What follows is one T cell receptor beta chain and its context. The entry originates in a study of cytomegalovirus exposure and HLA in healthy donors. Germline loops: CDR1 SGHTS, CDR2 YDEGEE. V was trimmed by 3 bases and J by 2 bases, leaving 11 bases between them. The CDR3 totals 14 residues. PCR used 60 Vbeta primers and 13 Jbeta primers. This table comes from immunoSEQ multiplex PCR, and its TCRdb copy is limited to in-frame clones, with some not included. The sample contains some 150,000 clones, 55% to 80% of which appear only once. The source is a woman aged 40 to 49 in good health and CMV-seronegative. Sequenced material: PBMCs. This chain connects TRBV5-8 to TRBJ1-2; D perhaps matches TRBD1 (6 bases). The CDR3 coding sequence is TGTGCCAGCAGCTCAAACAGGGAGAACTATGGCTACACCTTC. This sequence encodes CASSSNRENYGYTF.